This T cell receptor beta chain derives from a study of shared clonotypes between healthy human individuals. Study details: The study drew on a couple of women and a few men aged 18 to 49 as donors.

Findings and caveats of the study: Deeper or shallower sequencing was expected to change how clonotypes are shared among donors.

Each PCR replicate run on unsorted PBMC took in about 300 ng DNA, about 30,000 T cell genomes. Spread over ten immunoSEQ deep assay plates, unsorted PBMC DNA underwent sequencing. The table came from immunoSEQ multiplex PCR; TCRdb's copy has only in-frame clones and leaves some out. Among around 500,000 clones, around 79% were seen once, and the ten largest hold more than 10%. This CDR3 comprises 15 residues. V lost 2 bases, J lost 8 bases, and 6 bases stayed unmatched. Looked up from germline, CDR1 is SGHRS and CDR2 is YFSETQ. Remarks on this clone: Antigen unknown.

Sequenced: PBMCs. This clonotype was obtained from a woman between 40 and 50 years old in good health. Some clones in this sample may be carry-over from other donors' samples. The chain recombines TRBV5-1 with TRBJ2-1; 11 bases align to TRBD2. The CDR3 DNA follows: TGCGCCAGCAGCTTCGGGACTAGCGGAGGATATGAGCAGTTCTTC. Translation: CASSFGTSGGYEQFF.